This is a list of T cell receptor beta chains from one sample in a study of blood T cell repertoires in COVID-19. Generated by immunoSEQ multiplex PCR, the TCRdb table keeps only in-frame clones and is missing some. In the table there are a few hundred thousand clones, around nine tenths of which are singletons. The sequencing input was peripheral blood. The origin of the receptors is an older woman with acute or convalescent COVID-19. CDR3s include the opening cysteine and the closing phenylalanine or tryptophan. Fields, in order: J gene, clone size, V gene, CDR3 length, D gene, CDR3 DNA, CDR3 protein. D genes are given only for firm matches. The size field is filled for only some rows; it gives once, few, many or a size class.

TRBJ1-2,-,TRBV7-9,15,TRBD1,TGTGCCAGCAGTCCCGGGACAGGGGGAAACTATGGCTACACCTTC,CASSPGTGGNYGYTF
TRBJ2-6,-,TRBV5-1,17,TRBD1,TGCGCCAGCAGCTTCCGGGACAGGGGGACTGGGGCCAACGTCCTGACTTTC,CASSFRDRGTGANVLTF
TRBJ2-7,-,TRBV4-2,14,TRBD2,TGTGCCAGCAGGAGACTAGCGGACTCCTACGAGCAGTACTTC,CASRRLADSYEQYF
TRBJ1-2,-,TRBV9,15,-,TGTGCCAGCAGCGTAGGCACAGCCAGTCGGAATGGCTACACCTTC,CASSVGTASRNGYTF
TRBJ2-7,-,TRBV7-8,16,TRBD2,TGTGCCAGCAGCACCCGACTAGCGGGTCCAACGCGGGAGCAGTACTTC,CASSTRLAGPTREQYF
TRBJ2-7,-,TRBV27,14,TRBD1,TGTGCCAGCAGGTGGACAGGGGGCCTCTACGAGCAGTACTTC,CASRWTGGLYEQYF
TRBJ1-1,-,TRBV5-1,15,-,TGCGCCAGCAGCTTGCGCCAGACTAGGGACACTGAAGCTTTCTTT,CASSLRQTRDTEAFF
TRBJ2-3,-,TRBV20-1,13,-,TGCAGTGCTAGTCTACTAGTCACAGATACGCAGTATTTT,CSASLLVTDTQYF
TRBJ2-5,-,TRBV13,20,TRBD1,TGTGCCAGCAGCTTACAAGCCGACGTACAGGGGGCGTATTTCCAAGAGACCCAGTACTTC,CASSLQADVQGAYFQETQYF
TRBJ1-2,once,TRBV6-5,15,TRBD1,TGTGCCAGCAGTACCCGACCGACAGGGGATTATGGCTACACCTTC,CASSTRPTGDYGYTF
TRBJ1-1,few,TRBV2,13,TRBD1,TGTGCCTGTAAGGACGGGACAGACACTGAAGCTTTCTTT,CACKDGTDTEAFF
TRBJ1-1,-,TRBV3-1/TRBV3-2,14,-,TGTGCCAGCAGCCCCTTTAACATAAACACTGAAGCTTTCTTT,CASSPFNINTEAFF
TRBJ2-5,once,TRBV30,16,TRBD2,TGTGCCTGGAGTGCCATTTACCGGGGGGTGCAAGAGACCCAGTACTTC,CAWSAIYRGVQETQYF
TRBJ1-2,-,TRBV28,12,-,TGTGCCAGTTCCGACAGGTCCTATGGCTACACCTTC,CASSDRSYGYTF
TRBJ2-5,once,TRBV5-1,14,-,TGCGCCAGCAGCTTGGAACAAATAGGCCGGGCCCAGTACTTC,CASSLEQIGRAQYF
TRBJ1-4,-,TRBV5-1,16,TRBD1,TGCGCCAGCAGCCCCGGGACAGCTGCAACTAATGAAAAACTGTTTTTT,CASSPGTAATNEKLFF
TRBJ2-3,-,TRBV3-1/TRBV3-2,14,TRBD1,TGTGCCAGCAGCCAACCAGGGGGCGTGGGTACGCAGTATTTT,CASSQPGGVGTQYF